The 9 T cell receptor beta chains reported below all come from one sample, sequenced in a study of graft-versus-host responses after intestinal transplantation. Using immunoSEQ multiplex PCR, the repertoire was profiled, and TCRdb retains in-frame clones only, with some absent. The data hold around 110,000 clones, with 87% observed a single time. Antigens of these TCRs are unknown. The specimen was unstimulated CD4+ T cells sorted from spleen or lymph node cells, collected before transplant. The receptor source for this set is a human donor who was the organ donor for an intestinal transplant.

V is TRBV18 and J is TRBJ2-7; D is unclear. The CDR3 has 16 amino acids. Deletions cut 0 bases from V and 0 bases from J, with 12 bases between. Looked up from germline, CDR1 is KGHSH and CDR2 is LQKENI. CDR3 loop: CASSPPTTYSSYEQYF. CDR3 sequence (DNA): TGTGCCAGCTCACCACCGACGACCTATAGCTCCTACGAGCAGTACTTC.

The chain combines TRBV29-1 with TRBJ2-5, with D possibly matching TRBD1 (6 bases). Germline values: CDR1 SQVTM, CDR2 ANQGSEA. The CDR3 contains 14 residues. V was pared by 4 bases and J by 2 bases, with 14 bases between. Here the CDR3 DNA reads TGCAGCGTTGCACCCAGGGGCAAACAAGAGACCCAGTACTTC. This codes for CSVAPRGKQETQYF.

This clone was observed once. The chain has TRBV5-4 and TRBJ1-1; D is ambiguous. The V end lost 1 base, the J end lost 0 bases, and 10 bases lay between the germline ends. CDR3 size: 15 residues. Germline CDR1 is SGHNT and CDR2 is YYREEE (reference sequence). DNA of the CDR3: TGTGCCAGCAGCTTGAGCGGATGGTTGAACACTGAAGCTTTCTTT. Encoded protein: CASSLSGWLNTEAFF.

The CDR3 region has the DNA TGTGCCAGCAGCCTACCGGGACTAGCGGGGGGACGTGCAGATACGCAGTATTTT. Translated: CASSLPGLAGGRADTQYF. This chain joins TRBV7-3 and TRBJ2-3; 15 bases are shared with TRBD2. Trimming cost V 5 bases and J 4 bases; bases outside gene matches: 10. CDR3 length: 18 amino acids. CDR1 is SGHTA and CDR2 is FQGTGA in the germline V gene.

This clone was recorded only once. The V and J genes are TRBV4-1 and TRBJ1-4; the D is unclear. There are 16 residues in the CDR3. Germline V gene lookup returns CDR1 MGHRA and CDR2 YSYEKL. V was pared by 0 bases and J by 3 bases, with 11 bases between. CDR3 DNA: TGCGCCAGCAGCCAAGAGCAAGCTAGGGCTAATGAAAAACTGTTTTTT. The encoded protein is CASSQEQARANEKLFF.

This clone has just one count. This chain connects TRBV6-6 to TRBJ1-2; 9 positions agree with TRBD1. The CDR3 is made up of 13 amino acids. Trimming took 6 bases from V and 3 from J; bases not matched to a gene: 2. Germline loops: CDR1 MNHNY, CDR2 SVGAGI (reference sequence). The CDR3 bases are TGTGCCAGCAGCCGGACAGGGGACTATGGCTACACCTTC. The encoded protein is CASSRTGDYGYTF.

This rearrangement joins TRBV7-2 to TRBJ2-3; 8 bases map to TRBD1. Germline CDR1 is SGHTA and CDR2 is FQGNSA. This CDR3 is built from 16 residues. J gave up 2 bases and V 0 bases, and 4 bases lay outside the gene matches. CDR3 coding DNA: TGTGCCAGCAGCTTAGCCCAGGGGGCGGTCACAGATACGCAGTATTTT. It yields the protein CASSLAQGAVTDTQYF.

A remark on this clone: The germline gene is not matched at one end of the junction; a read error may be the cause. The chain couples TRBV4-2 to TRBJ1-2; D gene ambiguous. Looked up from germline, CDR1 is LGHNA and CDR2 is YNFKEQ. This CDR3 has 14 amino acids. The CDR3 nucleotides are TGTGCCCGCAGCCAAAAGGCCGGTACCGGGGGCTACACCTTC. It codes for CARSQKAGTGGYTF.

In this sample, this clone turned up once. V and J are TRBV7-3 and TRBJ1-2; TRBD1 might be the D (6 bases). V was clipped by 5 bases and J by 1 base, with 8 bases between them. Germline V gene sequence: CDR1 SGHTA, CDR2 FQGTGA. The CDR3 is 13 amino acids. The CDR3 here is CASSARGNYGYTF. The CDR3 region has the DNA TGTGCCAGCAGCGCCAGGGGTAACTATGGCTACACCTTC.